This T cell receptor (beta chain) was found in a study of blood T cell repertoires in COVID-19. Study at large: The cDNA or gDNA used as material had been derived from T cells, B-cell-depleted T cells, or PBMCs.

The protocol was immunoSEQ multiplex PCR, while the TCRdb copy is restricted to in-frame clones and leaves out a portion. The table includes 160,000 or so clones, roughly 87% detected once. Germline V gives CDR1 SGHDT, CDR2 YYEEEE. V was clipped by 2 bases and J by 5 bases; unmatched bases: 11. The CDR3 consists of 16 residues. The chain recombines TRBV5-6 with TRBJ2-7; 9 bases align to TRBD1. Material: PBMCs or T cells enriched from blood (not recorded which). The sequence was collected from a human donor with acute COVID-19. The donor label of this sample is uncertain. CDR3 sequence (DNA): TGTGCCAGCAGCTTAATAACCGGGACAGGGTTACACGAGCAGTACTTC. Translating it yields CASSLITGTGLHEQYF.